Below are 23 T cell receptor beta chains sequenced from a single sample in a study of blood T cell repertoires in COVID-19. Clones were read by immunoSEQ multiplex PCR, and TCRdb kept only the in-frame ones, dropping some. The sample carries around 330,000 clones, 70% to 90% recorded once. Material for sequencing was peripheral blood. These receptors were collected from a woman between 50 and 59 years old with active or convalescent COVID-19.

The chain couples TRBV28 to TRBJ1-5; D possibly corresponds to TRBD1 (5 bases). CDR3 size: 13 residues. Germline CDR1 and CDR2: MDHEN and SYDVKM. V dropped 7 bases and J dropped 2 bases, with 9 bases sitting between them. The DNA of the CDR3 is TGTGCCAGCATCCCGGGGGGCAATCAGCCCCAGCATTTT. As protein: CASIPGGNQPQHF.

This sequence joins TRBV19 and TRBJ2-7; 13 bases fit TRBD2. This CDR3 has 14 residues. V gave up 5 bases and J gave up 3 bases; unmatched junction bases: 1. CDR1 is LNHDA, CDR2 SQIVND, per germline (reference sequence). The CDR3 here is CASSGLAGVYEQYF. Here the CDR3 DNA reads TGTGCCAGTAGTGGACTAGCGGGAGTCTACGAGCAGTACTTC. Using reference TRBV19 and TRBJ2-7 for the parts outside the CDR3, the full variable domain is DGGITQSPKYLFRKEGQNVTLSCEQNLNHDAMYWYRQDPGQGLRLIYYSQIVNDFQKGDIAEGYSVSREKKESFPLTVTSAQKNPTAFYLCASSGLAGVYEQYFGPGTRLTVT.

DNA of the CDR3: TGTGCCAGCTCACCTAGACAGGGTTCGAGCAATCAGCCCCAGCATTTT. Amino acids: CASSPRQGSSNQPQHF. The chain has TRBV18 and TRBJ1-5, with 7 nucleotides matching TRBD1. Trimming cost V 3 bases and J 1 base; bases outside gene matches: 6. This CDR3 region has 16 residues. Germline V gene sequence: CDR1 KGHSH, CDR2 LQKENI.

The V gene is TRBV6-5, the J gene TRBJ2-1, with TRBD1 identical over 8 bases. Germline values: CDR1 MNHEY, CDR2 SVGAGI. With 0 bases clipped from V and 10 bases from J, the junction kept 8 bases outside the gene matches. CDR3 length: 15 residues. In nucleotides, the CDR3 is TGTGCCAGCAGTTACTCGATGGCAGGGGGCTGGGAGCAGTTCTTC. It encodes CASSYSMAGGWEQFF.

The V and J genes are TRBV19 and TRBJ1-2, with TRBD1 identical over 10 bases. V gave up 9 bases and J gave up 8 bases; unmatched junction bases: 15. The CDR3 has 15 residues. CDR1 LNHDA and CDR2 SQIVND come from the germline V gene (reference sequence). CDR3 amino acids: CASRKTGGRRQGYTF. The DNA for the CDR3 is TGTGCCAGCAGGAAGACAGGGGGCCGGCGTCAAGGCTACACCTTC. The whole variable domain, remainder taken from reference TRBV19 and TRBJ1-2, is DGGITQSPKYLFRKEGQNVTLSCEQNLNHDAMYWYRQDPGQGLRLIYYSQIVNDFQKGDIAEGYSVSREKKESFPLTVTSAQKNPTAFYLCASRKTGGRRQGYTFGSGTRLTVV.

Here the CDR3 reads CASSMTGRYEQYF. In DNA form, the CDR3 reads TGTGCCAGTAGTATGACAGGGAGGTACGAGCAGTACTTC. The V gene is TRBV19, the J gene TRBJ2-7; possibly TRBD1 for D (7 bases). The V and J ends lost 3 bases and 4 bases respectively, with 10 bases between them. This CDR3 is 13 amino acids long. Germline CDR1 is LNHDA and CDR2 is SQIVND (reference sequence).

The chain joins TRBV7-3 to TRBJ2-1; perhaps TRBD1 as D (5 bases). Per the germline V gene, CDR1 is SGHTA and CDR2 is FQGTGA. The CDR3 has 15 amino acids. V was pared by 5 bases and J by 5 bases, with 16 bases between. The CDR3 coding sequence is TGTGCCAGCAGCGACAGACCATCATTAAACAATGAGCAGTTCTTC. Its translation: CASSDRPSLNNEQFF.

The chain couples TRBV7-2 to TRBJ2-7; the match to TRBD2 covers 12 bases. Germline CDR1 and CDR2: SGHTA and FQGNSA. This CDR3 is 15 amino acids long. V gave up 1 base and J gave up 2 bases; unmatched junction bases: 0. DNA for the CDR3: TGTGCCAGCAGCTTAGGGACTAGCGGGACCTACGAGCAGTACTTC. Protein: CASSLGTSGTYEQYF.

The chain is built from TRBV5-4 and TRBJ2-1; the match to TRBD2 covers 13 bases. Germline loops: CDR1 SGHNT, CDR2 YYREEE (reference sequence). This CDR3 comprises 16 residues. The V segment lost 2 bases and the J segment 10 bases; nucleotides outside the gene matches: 9. The CDR3 nucleotides read TGTGCCAGCAGCTTCCCCACTAGCGGGAGGGAACGGGAGCAGTTCTTC. Its protein is CASSFPTSGREREQFF. Complete variable domain (other parts from reference TRBV5-4 and TRBJ2-1): ETGVTQSPTHLIKTRGQQVTLRCSSQSGHNTVSWYQQALGQGPQFIFQYYREEENGRGNFPPRFSGLQFPNYSSELNVNALELDDSALYLCASSFPTSGREREQFFGPGTRLTVL.

The V and J genes are TRBV29-1 and TRBJ1-2, with TRBD1 identical over 8 bases. The CDR3 has 13 amino acids. V lost 6 bases to trimming and J lost 8 bases; unmatched junction nucleotides: 11. Germline lookup yields CDR1 SQVTM and CDR2 ANQGSEA. This chain's CDR3 is CSVGEGTGGGYTF. In DNA, the CDR3 is TGCAGCGTGGGAGAGGGGACAGGAGGAGGCTACACCTTC.

The rearrangement links TRBV10-1 to TRBJ1-6, with a possible D match to TRBD1 (5 bases). CDR1 and CDR2 from the germline V gene are WNHNN and SYGVQD (reference sequence). V was cut by 6 bases and J by 5 bases, with 14 bases left in between. The CDR3 totals 15 residues. CDR3 DNA sequence: TGCGCCAGCAGAAAGGCCGGGACTAATAATTCACCCCTCCACTTT. The encoded protein is CASRKAGTNNSPLHF.

The genes are TRBV19 and TRBJ2-7; D is unresolved. The CDR3 contains 13 residues. Trimming left V 2 bases short and J 3 bases short, with 8 bases between. From germline, CDR1 is LNHDA and CDR2 SQIVND (reference sequence). The CDR3, as DNA: TGTGCCAGTAGTATATCCAGGTTCTACGAGCAGTACTTC. Translation gives CASSISRFYEQYF.

The chain carries TRBV6-5 and TRBJ1-3; no clear D gene. This CDR3 has 15 amino acids. Trimming shortened V by 10 bases and J by 1 base, and 17 bases separated the two germline ends. Germline assignment: CDR1 MNHEY and CDR2 SVGAGI. The CDR3 DNA sequence: TGTGCCATCCACCCCCCAGGTGGATCTGGAAACACCATATATTTT. Its translation is CAIHPPGGSGNTIYF.

The gene calls are TRBV6-1 and TRBJ2-1; the D gene is possibly TRBD2 (5 bases). Germline V gene sequence: CDR1 MNHNS, CDR2 SASEGT. Trimming shortened V by 3 bases and J by 4 bases, and 13 bases separated the two germline ends. This CDR3 has 15 residues. The CDR3 DNA follows: TGTGCCAGCAGTGATGCTAGGCGGGTTTACAATGAGCAGTTCTTC. Its translation is CASSDARRVYNEQFF.

In its sample, this clone was seen once. V and J are TRBV18 and TRBJ1-2; 7 positions match TRBD1. Germline values: CDR1 KGHSH, CDR2 LQKENI. V lost 2 bases, J lost 6 bases, and 3 bases stayed unmatched. CDR3 size: 13 residues. The CDR3 reads CASSPGTEDGYTF. CDR3 nucleotide sequence: TGTGCCAGCTCACCAGGGACAGAGGATGGCTACACCTTC.

This chain joins TRBV19 and TRBJ1-5, with 9 bases aligning to TRBD1. CDR3 length equals 15 residues. In germline, CDR1 is LNHDA, CDR2 SQIVND (reference sequence). Trimming took 6 bases from V and 3 from J; bases not matched to a gene: 6. CDR3 amino acids: CASRRDRVDNQPQHF. The CDR3 DNA follows: TGTGCCAGTAGGAGGGACAGGGTAGACAATCAGCCCCAGCATTTT.

The table lists this clone with a count of one. The chain combines TRBV3-1 (or the pseudogene TRBV3-2) with TRBJ1-1, with unresolved D. V was pared by 0 bases and J by 9 bases, with 11 bases between. The CDR3 is 13 amino acids. Germline V gene sequence: CDR1 LGHDT, CDR2 YNNKEL (reference sequence). The CDR3 protein is CASSQEFGDQAFF. The CDR3 DNA is TGTGCCAGCAGCCAAGAATTCGGGGATCAAGCTTTCTTT.

The CDR3 here is CATRGTGATGELFF. In DNA, the CDR3 is TGCGCCACCAGAGGGACAGGGGCCACCGGGGAGCTGTTTTTT. The chain is built from TRBV5-1 and TRBJ2-2; 10 bases match TRBD1. Trimming took 9 bases from V and 4 from J; bases not matched to a gene: 6. There are 14 residues in the CDR3. CDR1 SGHRS and CDR2 YFSETQ come from the germline V gene.

The V and J genes are TRBV6-5 and TRBJ1-6; 9 bases map to TRBD1. There are 14 residues in the CDR3. In germline, CDR1 is MNHEY, CDR2 SVGAGI. The V and J ends lost 7 bases and 7 bases, in that order; junction bases with no gene match: 5. The CDR3 spells CASTSGQGNSPLHF. The CDR3 nucleotides read TGTGCCAGCACCTCCGGACAGGGGAATTCACCCCTCCACTTT.

The chain carries TRBV27 and TRBJ1-5; weak D call: TRBD1 (5 bases). Trimming cost V 5 bases and J 4 bases, with 15 bases left between them. The CDR3 has 15 amino acids. The V gene's germline CDR1 is MNHEY and CDR2 SMNVEV (reference sequence). DNA for the CDR3: TGTGCCAGCAGTGCAGGGCGGATATCAAATCAGCCCCAGCATTTT. Residues: CASSAGRISNQPQHF.

The chain carries TRBV6-5 and TRBJ1-2; D is possibly TRBD1 (5 bases). The V gene's germline CDR1 is MNHEY and CDR2 SVGAGI. Trimming left V 6 bases short and J 8 bases short, with 10 bases between. The CDR3 spans 11 residues. The CDR3 bases are TGTGCCAGCAGGTCAGGGCTGGGCTACACCTTC. This sequence encodes CASRSGLGYTF.

The rearrangement links TRBV7-9 to TRBJ2-7; 9 bases map to TRBD1. This CDR3 is built from 15 residues. Germline V gives CDR1 SEHNR, CDR2 FQNEAQ (reference sequence). The V segment lost 3 bases and the J segment 2 bases; nucleotides outside the gene matches: 5. DNA of the CDR3: TGTGCCAGCAGCTTTCCGGACAGGGGCACCTACGAGCAGTACTTC. Translated, it gives CASSFPDRGTYEQYF.

The chain uses TRBV4-1 and TRBJ1-2; 7 bases line up with TRBD1. The CDR3 covers 16 residues. The V gene end was trimmed by 0 bases and the J gene end by 6 bases; junction bases not matched to a gene: 10. From germline, CDR1 is MGHRA and CDR2 YSYEKL. CDR3 nucleotide sequence: TGCGCCAGCAGCCAAGATCGGGGACAGAGCTATAATGGCTACACCTTC. As protein: CASSQDRGQSYNGYTF.